In its sample, the clone carrying this T cell receptor beta chain was seen once. Its antigen is not known. Method: immunoSEQ multiplex PCR; TCRdb's copy keeps in-frame clones and lacks some. The data show about 100,000 clones, just under 95% seen once. This record belongs to a study of cytomegalovirus exposure and HLA in healthy donors. Germline V gene sequence: CDR1 MNHNY, CDR2 SVGAGI (reference sequence). CDR3 length equals 14 residues. V dropped 4 bases and J dropped 6 bases, with 12 bases sitting between them. The study drew the donors from its roughly 120-subject validation cohort, separate from the roughly 670-subject first cohort. The study, taken as a whole, reports: Accounts indicate the classifier identified cytomegalovirus status with strong specificity and sensitivity.

The V and J genes are TRBV6-6 and TRBJ1-4, with a possible D match to TRBD1 (5 bases). The clonotype originates from a young woman in good health and CMV-seronegative. The specimen was PBMCs. The CDR3 reads CASSSPGMDEKLFF. The CDR3 bases are TGTGCCAGCAGTTCACCAGGGATGGATGAAAAACTGTTTTTT.